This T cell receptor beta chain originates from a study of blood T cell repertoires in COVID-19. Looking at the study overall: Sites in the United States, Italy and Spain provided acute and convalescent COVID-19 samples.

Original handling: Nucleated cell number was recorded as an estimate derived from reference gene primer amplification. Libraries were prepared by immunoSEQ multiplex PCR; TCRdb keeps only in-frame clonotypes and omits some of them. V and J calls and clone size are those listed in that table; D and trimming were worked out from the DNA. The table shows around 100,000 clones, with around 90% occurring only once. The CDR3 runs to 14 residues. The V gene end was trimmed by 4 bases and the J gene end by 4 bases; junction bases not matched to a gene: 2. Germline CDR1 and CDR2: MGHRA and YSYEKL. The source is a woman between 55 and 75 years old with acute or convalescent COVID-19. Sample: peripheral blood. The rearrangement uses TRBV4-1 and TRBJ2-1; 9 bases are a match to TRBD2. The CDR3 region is CASSRTSVYNEQFF. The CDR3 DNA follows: TGCGCCAGCAGCCGGACTAGCGTTTACAATGAGCAGTTCTTC.